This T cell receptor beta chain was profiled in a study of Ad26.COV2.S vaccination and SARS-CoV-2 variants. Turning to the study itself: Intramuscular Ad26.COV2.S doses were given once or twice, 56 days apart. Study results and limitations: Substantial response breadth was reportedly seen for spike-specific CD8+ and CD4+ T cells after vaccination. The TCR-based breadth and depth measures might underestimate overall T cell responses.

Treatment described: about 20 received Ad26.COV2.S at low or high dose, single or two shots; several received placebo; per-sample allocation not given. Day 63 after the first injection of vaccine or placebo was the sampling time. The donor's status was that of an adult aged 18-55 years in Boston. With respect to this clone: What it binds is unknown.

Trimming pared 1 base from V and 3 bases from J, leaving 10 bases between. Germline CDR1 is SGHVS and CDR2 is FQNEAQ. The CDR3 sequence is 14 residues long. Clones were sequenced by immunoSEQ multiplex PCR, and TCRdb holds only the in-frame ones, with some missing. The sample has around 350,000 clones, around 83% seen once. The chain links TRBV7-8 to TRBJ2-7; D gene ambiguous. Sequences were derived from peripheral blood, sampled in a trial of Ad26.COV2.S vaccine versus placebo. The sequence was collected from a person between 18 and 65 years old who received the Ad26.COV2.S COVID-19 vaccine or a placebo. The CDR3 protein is CASSLDQVLYEQYF. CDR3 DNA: TGTGCCAGCAGCTTAGATCAGGTCCTCTACGAGCAGTACTTC.